The sequence of this TCR beta chain was determined in a study of T-cell reconstitution after alpha-beta-depleted transplantation in children. Construction of the TCRbeta library involved unique molecular identifiers. One entry per CDR3 protein results from TCRdb running MiXCR on the PCR reads. The sample holds about 980,000 distinct CDR3 sequences; roughly 29% are singletons and the top ten take over 25%. CDR3 size: 14 residues. Between the trimmed V and J ends, which lost 0 bases and 3 bases, there was a span of 8 bases. CDR1 is SGHVS and CDR2 is FQNEAQ in the germline V gene. The chain recombines TRBV7-8 with TRBJ1-1; D remains unclear. The TCR comes from a boy younger than two who had a stem cell transplant for SCID, so the T cells may come from the graft donor. The sample consisted of PBMCs, mostly from graft donor cells, taken 360 days after TCRalphabeta/CD19-depleted stem cell transplant. This CDR3 is CASSLASVDTEAFF. The CDR3 region has the DNA TGTGCCAGCAGCTTAGCCTCAGTTGACACTGAAGCTTTCTTT.